Given below is one T cell receptor (beta chain) in context. The CDR3 is 16 amino acids. V lost 2 bases and J lost 5; bases outside the gene matches: 5. The germline gives CDR1 SGHNT, CDR2 YYREEE (reference sequence). These data come from a study of CD8+ T cells in alopecia areata. Following RNA extraction, reverse transcription yielded cDNA that acted as the sequencing template. Repertoires were generated with immunoSEQ multiplex PCR, while TCRdb's copy carries only in-frame clones and drops some. The sample holds over 150,000 clones, more than 50% seen once. This chain joins TRBV5-4 and TRBJ2-1, with TRBD2 identical over 12 bases. The receptor's source is a human donor in good health. Sequenced: CD8+ T cells sorted from blood. The CDR3 is CASSLARLAGDNEQFF. The CDR3, as DNA: TGTGCCAGCAGCTTAGCCCGACTAGCGGGGGACAATGAGCAGTTCTTC.